The T cell receptor (beta chain) described here comes from a study of radiotherapy plus CTLA-4 blockade in lung cancer. Assay: immunoSEQ multiplex PCR; the TCRdb copy retains only in-frame clones and omits some. This sample has some 87,000 clones; around four fifths occur once, and the top ten carry roughly 15%. The trim removed 0 bases at V and 5 bases at J, leaving 10 bases unmatched. The CDR3 length is 16 residues. Per germline, CDR1 SGHRS and CDR2 YFSETQ. The sequence came from a human donor with non-small cell lung cancer that progressed on radiotherapy plus ipilimumab. The sequences come from peripheral blood, collected from a patient treated with radiotherapy plus ipilimumab. The chain uses TRBV5-1 and TRBJ2-7; TRBD2 matches at 8 bases. The CDR3 DNA reads TGCGCCAGCAGCTTGGTAGTCGGGACTAGGGGGGACGAGCAGTACTTC. Translation: CASSLVVGTRGDEQYF.